These 18 T cell receptor beta chains were sequenced from one sample in a study of T cell responses to AZD1222 COVID-19 vaccine. Method: immunoSEQ multiplex PCR; TCRdb's copy keeps in-frame clones and lacks some. The sample contains some 180,000 clones, around 92% of which appear only once. The source material was peripheral blood, sampled on day 0 of AZD1222 vaccination. The receptors were gathered from an adult in good health.

CDR3 protein: CASSQSRDGYTF. CDR3 in DNA: TGTGCCAGCAGCCAAAGCCGGGATGGCTACACCTTC. The gene calls are TRBV3-1 (or the pseudogene TRBV3-2) and TRBJ1-2; D remains unclear. Per the germline V gene, CDR1 is LGHDT and CDR2 is YNNKEL (reference sequence). V shed 2 bases and J shed 6 bases, with 7 bases lying between them. CDR3 size: 12 residues.

V is TRBV3-1 (or the pseudogene TRBV3-2) and J is TRBJ1-1, with 7 bases aligning to TRBD1. Trimming cost V 2 bases and J 1 base; bases outside gene matches: 1. The CDR3 length is 14 residues. The germline V gene has CDR1 LGHDT and CDR2 YNNKEL (reference sequence). The CDR3, as DNA: TGTGCCAGCAGCCAAACAGGGGCGAACACTGAAGCTTTCTTT. Translating gives CASSQTGANTEAFF.

The gene calls are TRBV6-5 and TRBJ2-2; D call uncertain. CDR3 size: 12 residues. The germline gives CDR1 MNHEY, CDR2 SVGAGI. Between the trimmed V and J ends, which lost 7 bases and 6 bases, there was a span of 9 bases. The CDR3 loop is CASTLLPGELFF. In DNA, the CDR3 is TGTGCCAGCACCCTCCTCCCCGGGGAGCTGTTTTTT.

For the CDR3, the DNA is TGTGCCAGCAGCCAGGACAGCTACGAGCAGTACTTC. Translation gives CASSQDSYEQYF. The rearrangement links TRBV13 to TRBJ2-7; D possibly corresponds to TRBD1 (6 bases). The ends were cut back, 5 bases at V and 3 bases at J, with 8 bases in the middle. This CDR3 region has 12 residues. Looked up from germline, CDR1 is PRHDT and CDR2 is FYEKMQ (reference sequence).

The chain joins TRBV25-1 to TRBJ1-2; D possibly corresponds to TRBD1 (5 bases). V lost 4 bases and J 8 bases, leaving 14 bases between the germline ends. From germline, CDR1 is MGHDK and CDR2 SYGVNS. This CDR3 is 13 amino acids long. As DNA, the CDR3 is TGTGCCAGCAGTGCGGGGGGGACGTGGGGCTACACCTTC. Its translation is CASSAGGTWGYTF.

This chain joins TRBV12-3 or TRBV12-4 and TRBJ1-1; TRBD1 matches 7 bases. The CDR3 is 12 residues long. Trimming took 7 bases from V and 1 from J; bases not matched to a gene: 0. The CDR3 DNA reads as TGTGCCAGCAACAGGGGGAACACTGAAGCTTTCTTT. It yields the protein CASNRGNTEAFF.

V and J are TRBV7-8 and TRBJ1-5; TRBD1 aligns across 11 bases. Germline lookup yields CDR1 SGHVS and CDR2 FQNEAQ. The CDR3 is made up of 15 amino acids. The V gene end was trimmed by 5 bases and the J gene end by 6 bases; junction bases not matched to a gene: 6. The CDR3 coding sequence is TGTGCCAGCAGCCTGGACAGGGGGCCGAGTCAGCCCCAGCATTTT. It translates to CASSLDRGPSQPQHF.

This clone has a single count. The chain combines TRBV11-1 with TRBJ2-1; D is ambiguous. Trimming stripped 2 bases from V and 13 bases from J, with 12 bases between. CDR1 is SGHAT, CDR2 FQDESV, per germline (reference sequence). The CDR3 loop spans 12 amino acids. The CDR3 reads CASSLSYPPQFF. In DNA, the CDR3 is TGTGCCAGCAGCTTATCCTACCCTCCCCAGTTCTTC.

This chain uses TRBV12-3 or TRBV12-4 with TRBJ1-4; 8 nucleotides align to TRBD1. With 9 bases clipped from V and 3 bases from J, the junction kept 3 bases outside the gene matches. The CDR3 is 13 amino acids. CDR3 DNA: TGTGCCAGTGGACAGGGCCCTAATGAAAAACTGTTTTTT. Translated, it gives CASGQGPNEKLFF.

This clone has only one observation. This chain links TRBV6-2 or TRBV6-3 with TRBJ1-2; 9 bases map to TRBD1. The CDR3 has 13 amino acids. Per the germline V gene, CDR1 is MNHEY and CDR2 is SVGEGT. With V trimmed by 5 bases and J by 8 bases, 6 bases remained unmatched. CDR3 coding DNA: TGTGCCAGCAGTCGTACAGGGGGCGGAGGCTACACCTTC. It is translated as CASSRTGGGGYTF.

The V and J genes are TRBV19 and TRBJ1-1; D is unclear. This CDR3 has 13 amino acids. The germline V and J ends were trimmed by 5 bases and 2 bases, with 9 bases remaining between them. Germline V gives CDR1 LNHDA, CDR2 SQIVND (reference sequence). The CDR3 region is CASSLRANTEAFF. In nucleotides, the CDR3 is TGTGCCAGTAGTCTACGAGCCAACACTGAAGCTTTCTTT.

The V and J genes are TRBV19 and TRBJ1-1; D may be TRBD1 (5 bases). Germline assignment: CDR1 LNHDA and CDR2 SQIVND (reference sequence). The CDR3 covers 15 residues. The V gene lost 1 base and the J gene lost 1 base, with 10 bases spanning the gap. CDR3 nucleotide sequence: TGTGCCAGTAGTATAGGTGGGGCTTGGAACACTGAAGCTTTCTTT. It encodes CASSIGGAWNTEAFF.

The chain carries TRBV7-9 and TRBJ2-5; D call uncertain. Trimming cost V 8 bases and J 1 base, with 11 bases left between them. The CDR3 has 13 residues. The germline CDR1 and CDR2 sequences are SEHNR and FQNEAQ (reference sequence). The CDR3 DNA reads TGTGCCAGCCAACAGACCCCCCAAGAGACCCAGTACTTC. It encodes CASQQTPQETQYF.

V usage is TRBV7-2 and J usage is TRBJ2-7; D gene uncertain. This CDR3 region has 14 residues. Germline lookup yields CDR1 SGHTA and CDR2 FQGNSA. Trimming shortened V by 1 base and J by 2 bases, and 9 bases separated the two germline ends. CDR3 DNA sequence: TGTGCCAGCAGCTTAGATACTGGAACCTACGAGCAGTACTTC. It encodes CASSLDTGTYEQYF.

This clone appeared a single time. This chain joins TRBV7-7 and TRBJ2-2, with TRBD1 as a possible D gene (6 bases). The CDR3 sequence is 15 residues long. V lost 0 bases to trimming and J lost 2 bases, with 7 bases between them. Germline V lookup: CDR1 SSHAT, CDR2 FNYEAQ (reference sequence). CDR3 sequence reads: CASSLAGHNTGELFF. The CDR3 DNA reads TGTGCCAGCAGCTTAGCGGGACACAACACCGGGGAGCTGTTTTTT.

DNA for the CDR3: TGTGCCAGTAGTATAATAGAGAACACTGAAGCTTTCTTT. It yields the protein CASSIIENTEAFF. The chain uses TRBV19 and TRBJ1-1; D is unclear. Trimming stripped 2 bases from V and 1 base from J, with 5 bases between. CDR1 and CDR2 from the germline V gene are LNHDA and SQIVND (reference sequence). CDR3 length: 13 residues.

The gene calls are TRBV6-2 or TRBV6-3 and TRBJ2-5; D not resolved. The CDR3 spans 14 residues. CDR1 is MNHEY, CDR2 SVGEGT, per germline. The germline V and J ends were trimmed by 2 bases and 0 bases, with 7 bases remaining between them. The CDR3 here is CASSYPQDQETQYF. CDR3 in DNA: TGTGCCAGCAGTTACCCTCAGGACCAAGAGACCCAGTACTTC.

The CDR3 sequence is CASSQIEGAGEQYF. CDR3 DNA sequence: TGTGCCAGCAGCCAAATTGAGGGGGCTGGAGAGCAGTACTTC. The V and J genes are TRBV25-1 and TRBJ2-7; 7 bases are a match to TRBD1. From germline, CDR1 is MGHDK and CDR2 SYGVNS. Trimming removed 6 bases from V and 7 bases from J; junction bases left unmatched: 12. This CDR3 has 14 amino acids.